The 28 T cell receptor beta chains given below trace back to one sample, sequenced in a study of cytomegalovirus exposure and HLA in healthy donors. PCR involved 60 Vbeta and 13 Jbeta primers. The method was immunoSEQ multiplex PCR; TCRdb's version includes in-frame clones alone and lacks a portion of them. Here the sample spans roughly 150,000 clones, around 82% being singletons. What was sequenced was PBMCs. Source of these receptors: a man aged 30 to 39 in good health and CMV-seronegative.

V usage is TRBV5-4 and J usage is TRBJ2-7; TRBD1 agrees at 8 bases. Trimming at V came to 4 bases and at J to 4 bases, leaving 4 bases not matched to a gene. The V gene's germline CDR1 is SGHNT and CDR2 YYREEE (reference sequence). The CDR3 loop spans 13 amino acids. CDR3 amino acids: CASSTGTGYEQYF. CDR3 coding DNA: TGTGCCAGCAGCACCGGGACAGGATACGAGCAGTACTTC. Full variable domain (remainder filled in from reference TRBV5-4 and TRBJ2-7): ETGVTQSPTHLIKTRGQQVTLRCSSQSGHNTVSWYQQALGQGPQFIFQYYREEENGRGNFPPRFSGLQFPNYSSELNVNALELDDSALYLCASSTGTGYEQYFGPGTRLTVT.

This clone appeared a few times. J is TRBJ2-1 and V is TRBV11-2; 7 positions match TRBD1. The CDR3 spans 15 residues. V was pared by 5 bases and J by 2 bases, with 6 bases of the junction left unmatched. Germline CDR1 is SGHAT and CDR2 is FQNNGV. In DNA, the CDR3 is TGTGCCAGCAGCCTGACAGGGTACGCCTACAATGAGCAGTTCTTC. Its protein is CASSLTGYAYNEQFF.

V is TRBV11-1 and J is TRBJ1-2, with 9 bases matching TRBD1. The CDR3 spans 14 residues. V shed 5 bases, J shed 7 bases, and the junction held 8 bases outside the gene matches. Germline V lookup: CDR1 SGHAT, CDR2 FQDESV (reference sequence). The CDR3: CASSTWTGDGGYTF. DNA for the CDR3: TGTGCCAGCAGCACTTGGACAGGGGATGGTGGCTACACCTTC.

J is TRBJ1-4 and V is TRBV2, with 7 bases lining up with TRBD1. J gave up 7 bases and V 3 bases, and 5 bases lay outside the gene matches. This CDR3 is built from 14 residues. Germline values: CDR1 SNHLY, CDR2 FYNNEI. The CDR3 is CASSEGQRGEKLFF. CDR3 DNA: TGTGCCAGCAGTGAGGGACAGAGGGGTGAAAAACTGTTTTTT.

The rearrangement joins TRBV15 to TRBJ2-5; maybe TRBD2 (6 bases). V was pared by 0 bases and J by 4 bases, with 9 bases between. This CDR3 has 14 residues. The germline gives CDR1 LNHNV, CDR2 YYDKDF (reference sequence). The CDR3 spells CATSRDNGGETQYF. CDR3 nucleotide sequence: TGTGCCACCAGCAGAGATAACGGGGGAGAGACCCAGTACTTC.

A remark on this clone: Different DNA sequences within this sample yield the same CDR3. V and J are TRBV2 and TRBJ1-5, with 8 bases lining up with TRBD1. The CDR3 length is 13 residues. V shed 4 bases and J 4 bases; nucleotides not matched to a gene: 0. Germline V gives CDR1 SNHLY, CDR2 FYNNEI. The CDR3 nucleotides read TGTGCCAGCAGTGGACAGGGGAATCAGCCCCAGCATTTT. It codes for CASSGQGNQPQHF.

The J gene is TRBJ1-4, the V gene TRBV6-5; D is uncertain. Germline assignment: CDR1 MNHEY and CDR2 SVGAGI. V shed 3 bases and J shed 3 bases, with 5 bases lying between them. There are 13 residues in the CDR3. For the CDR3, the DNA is TGTGCCAGCAGTTATGGGCCTAATGAAAAACTGTTTTTT. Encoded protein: CASSYGPNEKLFF.

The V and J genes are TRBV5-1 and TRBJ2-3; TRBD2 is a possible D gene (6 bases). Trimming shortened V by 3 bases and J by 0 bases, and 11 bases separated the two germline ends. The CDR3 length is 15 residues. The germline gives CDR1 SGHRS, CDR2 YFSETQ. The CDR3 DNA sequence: TGCGCCAGCAGCTCAGCGGGCGGGAGCACAGATACGCAGTATTTT. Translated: CASSSAGGSTDTQYF.

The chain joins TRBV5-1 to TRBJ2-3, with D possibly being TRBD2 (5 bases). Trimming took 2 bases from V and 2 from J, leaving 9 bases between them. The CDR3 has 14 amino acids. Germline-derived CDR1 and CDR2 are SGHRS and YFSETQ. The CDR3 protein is CASSFGGYTDTQYF. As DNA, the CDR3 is TGCGCCAGCAGCTTTGGCGGGTACACAGATACGCAGTATTTT.

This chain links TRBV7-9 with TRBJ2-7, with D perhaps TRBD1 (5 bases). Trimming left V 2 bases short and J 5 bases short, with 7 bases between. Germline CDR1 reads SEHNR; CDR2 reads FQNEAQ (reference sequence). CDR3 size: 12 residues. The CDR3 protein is CASSLQGDEQYF. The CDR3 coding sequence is TGTGCCAGCAGCTTACAAGGGGACGAGCAGTACTTC.

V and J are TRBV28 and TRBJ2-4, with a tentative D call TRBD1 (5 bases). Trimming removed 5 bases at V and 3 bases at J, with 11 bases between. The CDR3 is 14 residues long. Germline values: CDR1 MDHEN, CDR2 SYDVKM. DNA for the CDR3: TGTGCCAGCAGTCCAGGGTCCTTCAAAAACATTCAGTACTTC. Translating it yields CASSPGSFKNIQYF.

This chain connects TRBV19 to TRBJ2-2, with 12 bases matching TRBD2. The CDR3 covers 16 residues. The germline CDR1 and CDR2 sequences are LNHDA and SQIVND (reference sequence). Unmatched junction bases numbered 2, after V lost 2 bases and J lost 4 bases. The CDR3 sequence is CASSILGLAGTGELFF. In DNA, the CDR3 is TGTGCCAGTAGTATATTGGGACTAGCGGGCACCGGGGAGCTGTTTTTT.

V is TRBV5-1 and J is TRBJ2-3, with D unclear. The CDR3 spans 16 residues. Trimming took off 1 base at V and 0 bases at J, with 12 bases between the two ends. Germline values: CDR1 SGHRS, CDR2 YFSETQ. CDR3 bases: TGCGCCAGCAGCTTGAATCCCTCGACTAGCACAGATACGCAGTATTTT. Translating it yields CASSLNPSTSTDTQYF.

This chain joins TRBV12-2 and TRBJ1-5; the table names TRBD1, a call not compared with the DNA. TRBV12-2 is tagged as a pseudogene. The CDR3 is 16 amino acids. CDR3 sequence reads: CASRLRGQRRGQPQHF. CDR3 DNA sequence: TGTGCAAGTCGCTTGAGGGGGCAAAGACGGGGTCAGCCCCAGCATTTT.

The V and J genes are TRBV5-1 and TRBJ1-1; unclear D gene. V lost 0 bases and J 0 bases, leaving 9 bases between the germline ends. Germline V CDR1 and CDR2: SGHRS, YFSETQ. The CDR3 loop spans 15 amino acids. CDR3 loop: CASSLVRGLNTEAFF. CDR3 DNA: TGCGCCAGCAGCTTGGTCCGGGGATTGAACACTGAAGCTTTCTTT.

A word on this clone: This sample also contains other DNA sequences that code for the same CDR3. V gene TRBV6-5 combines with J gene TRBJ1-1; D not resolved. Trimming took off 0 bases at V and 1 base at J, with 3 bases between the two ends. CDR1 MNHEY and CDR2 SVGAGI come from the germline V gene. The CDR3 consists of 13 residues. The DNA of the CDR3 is TGTGCCAGCAGTTACTCTAGGAACACTGAAGCTTTCTTT. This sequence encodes CASSYSRNTEAFF.

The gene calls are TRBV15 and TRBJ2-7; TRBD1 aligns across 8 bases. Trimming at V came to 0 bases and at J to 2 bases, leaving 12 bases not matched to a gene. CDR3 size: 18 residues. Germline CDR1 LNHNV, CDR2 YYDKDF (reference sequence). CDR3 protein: CATSRDDGGQGLPYEQYF. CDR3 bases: TGTGCCACCAGCAGAGATGACGGCGGACAGGGTCTACCCTACGAGCAGTACTTC.

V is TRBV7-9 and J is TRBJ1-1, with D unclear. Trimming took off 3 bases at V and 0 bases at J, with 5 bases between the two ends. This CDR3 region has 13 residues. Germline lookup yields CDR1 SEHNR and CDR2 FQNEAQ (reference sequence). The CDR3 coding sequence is TGTGCCAGCAGCTTTCTAGTGAACACTGAAGCTTTCTTT. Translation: CASSFLVNTEAFF. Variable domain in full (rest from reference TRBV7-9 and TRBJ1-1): DTGVSQNPRHKITKRGQNVTFRCDPISEHNRLYWYRQTLGQGPEFLTYFQNEAQLEKSRLLSDRFSAERPKGSFSTLEIQRTEQGDSAMYLCASSFLVNTEAFFGQGTRLTVV.

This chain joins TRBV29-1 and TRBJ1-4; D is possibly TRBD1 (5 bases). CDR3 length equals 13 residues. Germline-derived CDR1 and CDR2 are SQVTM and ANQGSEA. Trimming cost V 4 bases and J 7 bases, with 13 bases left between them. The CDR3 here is CSVGVWGGEKLFF. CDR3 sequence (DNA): TGCAGCGTTGGGGTCTGGGGCGGTGAAAAACTGTTTTTT.

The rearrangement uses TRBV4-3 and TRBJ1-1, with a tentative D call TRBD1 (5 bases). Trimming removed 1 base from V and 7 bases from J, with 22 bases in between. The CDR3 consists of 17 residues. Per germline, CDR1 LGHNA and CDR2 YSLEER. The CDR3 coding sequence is TGCGCCAGCAGCCAAGTTCAGGGAGGTCTCCGGGAGTTTGAAGCTTTCTTT. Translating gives CASSQVQGGLREFEAFF.

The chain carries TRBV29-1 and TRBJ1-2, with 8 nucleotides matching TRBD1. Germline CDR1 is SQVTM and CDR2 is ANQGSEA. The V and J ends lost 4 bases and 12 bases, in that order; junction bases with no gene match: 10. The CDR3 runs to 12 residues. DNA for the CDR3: TGCAGCGTTGTAGGGACAGGAGTGAGCCACACCTTC. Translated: CSVVGTGVSHTF.

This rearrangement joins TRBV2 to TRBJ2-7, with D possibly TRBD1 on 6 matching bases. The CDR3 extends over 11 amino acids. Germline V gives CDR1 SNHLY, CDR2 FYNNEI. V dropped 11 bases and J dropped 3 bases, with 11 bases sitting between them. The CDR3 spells CAWGPIYEQYF. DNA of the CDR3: TGTGCCTGGGGGCCGATCTACGAGCAGTACTTC.

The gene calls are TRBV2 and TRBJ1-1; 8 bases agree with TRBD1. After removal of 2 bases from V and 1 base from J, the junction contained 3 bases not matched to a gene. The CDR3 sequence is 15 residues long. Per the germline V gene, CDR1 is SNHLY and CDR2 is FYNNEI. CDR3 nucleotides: TGTGCCAGCAGTGAATGGGGGACAGGGAACACTGAAGCTTTCTTT. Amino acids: CASSEWGTGNTEAFF.

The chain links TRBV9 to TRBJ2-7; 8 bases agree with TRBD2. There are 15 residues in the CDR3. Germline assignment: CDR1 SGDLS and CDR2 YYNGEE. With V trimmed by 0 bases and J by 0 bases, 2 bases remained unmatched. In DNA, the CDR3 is TGTGCCAGCAGCGTAGCTAGCGGGCCCTCCTACGAGCAGTACTTC. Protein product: CASSVASGPSYEQYF.

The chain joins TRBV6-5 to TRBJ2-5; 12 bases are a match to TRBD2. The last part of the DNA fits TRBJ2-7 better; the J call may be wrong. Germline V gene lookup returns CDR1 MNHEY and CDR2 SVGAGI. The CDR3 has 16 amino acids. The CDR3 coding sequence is TGTGCCAGCAGTTACTCGACTAGCGGGAGTGACTACGAGCAGTACTTC. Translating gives CASSYSTSGSDYEQYF.

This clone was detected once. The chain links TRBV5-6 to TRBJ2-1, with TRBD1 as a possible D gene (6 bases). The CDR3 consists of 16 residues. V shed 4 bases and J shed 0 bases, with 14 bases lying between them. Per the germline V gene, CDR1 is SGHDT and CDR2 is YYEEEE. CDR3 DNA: TGTGCCAGCAGCCTGATGGGACACCTCTCCTACAATGAGCAGTTCTTC. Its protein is CASSLMGHLSYNEQFF.

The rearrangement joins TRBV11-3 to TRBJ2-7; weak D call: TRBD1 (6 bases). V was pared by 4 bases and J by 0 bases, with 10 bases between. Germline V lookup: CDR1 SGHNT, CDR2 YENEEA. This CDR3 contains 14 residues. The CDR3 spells CASSYTGISYEQYF. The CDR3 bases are TGTGCCAGCAGCTATACAGGGATCTCCTACGAGCAGTACTTC.

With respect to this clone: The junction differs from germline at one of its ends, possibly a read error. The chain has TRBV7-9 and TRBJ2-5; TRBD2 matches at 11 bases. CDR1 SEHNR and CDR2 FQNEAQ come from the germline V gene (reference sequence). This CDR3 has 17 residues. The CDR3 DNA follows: TGTTCCAGCAGCTCCCGGACTAGCGGGTTGCTGGGAGAGACCCAGTACTTC. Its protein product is CSSSSRTSGLLGETQYF.